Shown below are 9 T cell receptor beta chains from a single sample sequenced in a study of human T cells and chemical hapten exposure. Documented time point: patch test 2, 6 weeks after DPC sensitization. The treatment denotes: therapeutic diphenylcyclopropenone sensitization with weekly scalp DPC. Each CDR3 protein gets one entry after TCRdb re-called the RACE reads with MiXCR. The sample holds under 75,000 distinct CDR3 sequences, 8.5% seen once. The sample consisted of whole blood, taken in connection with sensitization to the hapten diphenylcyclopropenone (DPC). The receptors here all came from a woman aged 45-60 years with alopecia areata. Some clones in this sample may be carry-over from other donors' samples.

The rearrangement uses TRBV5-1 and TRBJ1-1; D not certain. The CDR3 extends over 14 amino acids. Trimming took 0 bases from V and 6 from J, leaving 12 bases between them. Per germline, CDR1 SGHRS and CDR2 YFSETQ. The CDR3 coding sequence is TGCGCCAGCAGCTTGGAAGCGGGGAGGGCTGAAGCTTTCTTT. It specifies CASSLEAGRAEAFF.

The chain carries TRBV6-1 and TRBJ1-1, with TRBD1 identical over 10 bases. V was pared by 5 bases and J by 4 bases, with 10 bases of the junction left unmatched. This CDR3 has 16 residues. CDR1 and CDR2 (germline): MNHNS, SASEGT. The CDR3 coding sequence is TGTGCCAGCAGTACCCTGGGACAGGGGTTGAGCACTGAAGCTTTCTTT. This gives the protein CASSTLGQGLSTEAFF.

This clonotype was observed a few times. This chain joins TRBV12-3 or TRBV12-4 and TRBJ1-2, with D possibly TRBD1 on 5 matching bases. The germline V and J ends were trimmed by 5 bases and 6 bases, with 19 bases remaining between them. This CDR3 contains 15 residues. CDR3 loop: CASSPRVLWGDGYTF. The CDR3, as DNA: TGTGCCAGCAGTCCCCGGGTACTCTGGGGGGATGGCTACACCTTC.

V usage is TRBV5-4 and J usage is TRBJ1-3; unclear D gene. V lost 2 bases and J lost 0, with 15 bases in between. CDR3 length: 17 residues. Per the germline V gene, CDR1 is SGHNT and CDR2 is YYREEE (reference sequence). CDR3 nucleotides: TGTGCCAGCAGCTTACCCGGGTCGCAGAGCTCTGGAAACACCATATATTTT. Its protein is CASSLPGSQSSGNTIYF.

The DNA of the CDR3 is TGTGCCAGCAGCTACGGACAGGGTCCCTATGGCTACACCTTC. It codes for CASSYGQGPYGYTF. The chain joins TRBV11-1 to TRBJ1-2; 8 positions agree with TRBD1. Trimming cost V 4 bases and J 4 bases; bases outside gene matches: 5. CDR1 is SGHAT and CDR2 is FQDESV in the germline V gene (reference sequence). The CDR3 contains 14 residues.

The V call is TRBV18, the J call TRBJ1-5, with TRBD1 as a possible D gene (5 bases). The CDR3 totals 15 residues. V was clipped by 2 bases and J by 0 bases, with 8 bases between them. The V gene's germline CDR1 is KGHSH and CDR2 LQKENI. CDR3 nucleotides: TGTGCCAGCTCACCAGACAGCAATAGCAATCAGCCCCAGCATTTT. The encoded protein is CASSPDSNSNQPQHF.

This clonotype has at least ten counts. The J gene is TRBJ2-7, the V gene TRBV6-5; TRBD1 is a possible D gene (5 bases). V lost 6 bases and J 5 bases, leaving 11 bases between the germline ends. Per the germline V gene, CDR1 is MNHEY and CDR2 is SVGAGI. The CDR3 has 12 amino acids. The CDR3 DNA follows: TGTGCCAGCAGCTTTGAAGGGGACGAGCAGTACTTC. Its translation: CASSFEGDEQYF.

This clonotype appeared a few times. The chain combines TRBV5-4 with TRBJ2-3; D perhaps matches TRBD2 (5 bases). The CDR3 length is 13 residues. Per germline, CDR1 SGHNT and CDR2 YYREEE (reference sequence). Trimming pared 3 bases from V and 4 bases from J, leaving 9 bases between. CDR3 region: CASSYWGADTQYF. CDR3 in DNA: TGTGCCAGCAGCTACTGGGGAGCAGATACGCAGTATTTT. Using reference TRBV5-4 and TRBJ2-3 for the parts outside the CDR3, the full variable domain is ETGVTQSPTHLIKTRGQQVTLRCSSQSGHNTVSWYQQALGQGPQFIFQYYREEENGRGNFPPRFSGLQFPNYSSELNVNALELDDSALYLCASSYWGADTQYFGPGTRLTVL.

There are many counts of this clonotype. CDR3 nucleotide sequence: TGTGCCAGCAGTGAAGCTTCCCGGGTTCAGCCCCAGCATTTT. It translates to CASSEASRVQPQHF. The V and J genes are TRBV6-1 and TRBJ1-5; D gene unclear. Trimming pared 0 bases from V and 6 bases from J, leaving 9 bases between. The CDR3 contains 14 residues. Germline V gene lookup returns CDR1 MNHNS and CDR2 SASEGT.